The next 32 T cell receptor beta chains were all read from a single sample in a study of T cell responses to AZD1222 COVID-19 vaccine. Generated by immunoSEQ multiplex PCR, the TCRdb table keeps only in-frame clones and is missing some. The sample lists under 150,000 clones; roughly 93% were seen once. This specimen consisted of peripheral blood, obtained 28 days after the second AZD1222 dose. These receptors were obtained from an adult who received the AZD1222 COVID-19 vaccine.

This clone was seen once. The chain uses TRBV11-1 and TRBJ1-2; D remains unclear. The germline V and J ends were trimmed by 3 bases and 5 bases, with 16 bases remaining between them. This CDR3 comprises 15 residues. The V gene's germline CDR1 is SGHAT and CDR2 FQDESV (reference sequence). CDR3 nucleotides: TGTGCCAGCAGCTTGGGCCCCGAAGGCTCTTATGGCTACACCTTC. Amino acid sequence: CASSLGPEGSYGYTF.

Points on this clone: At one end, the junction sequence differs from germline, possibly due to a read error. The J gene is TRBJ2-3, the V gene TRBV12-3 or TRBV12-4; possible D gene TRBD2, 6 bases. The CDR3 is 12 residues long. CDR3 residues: CASSLGDSTPNF. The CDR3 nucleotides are TGTGCCAGCAGTTTGGGGGACTCCACCCCCAATTTT.

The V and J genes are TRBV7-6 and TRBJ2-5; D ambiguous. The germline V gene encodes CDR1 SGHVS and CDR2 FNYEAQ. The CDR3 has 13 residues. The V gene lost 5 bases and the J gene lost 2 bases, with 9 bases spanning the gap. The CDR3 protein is CASSLGRQETQYF. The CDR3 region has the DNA TGTGCCAGCAGCCTCGGACGGCAAGAGACCCAGTACTTC.

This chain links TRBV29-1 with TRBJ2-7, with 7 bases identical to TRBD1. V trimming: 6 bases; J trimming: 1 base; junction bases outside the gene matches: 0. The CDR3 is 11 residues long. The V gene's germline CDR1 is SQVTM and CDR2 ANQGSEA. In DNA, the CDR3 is TGCAGCGTGGGACAGTCCTACGAGCAGTACTTC. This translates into CSVGQSYEQYF.

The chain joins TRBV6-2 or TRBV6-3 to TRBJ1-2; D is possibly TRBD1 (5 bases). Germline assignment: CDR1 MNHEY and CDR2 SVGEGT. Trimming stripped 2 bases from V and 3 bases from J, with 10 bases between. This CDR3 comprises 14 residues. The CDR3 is CASSYTGTHYGYTF. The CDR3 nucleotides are TGTGCCAGCAGTTACACCGGGACCCACTATGGCTACACCTTC.

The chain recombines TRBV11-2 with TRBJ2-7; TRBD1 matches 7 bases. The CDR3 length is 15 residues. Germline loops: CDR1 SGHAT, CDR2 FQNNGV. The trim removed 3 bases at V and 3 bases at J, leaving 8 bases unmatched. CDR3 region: CASSFQTGYYYEQYF. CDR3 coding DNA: TGTGCCAGCAGCTTCCAGACAGGGTACTACTACGAGCAGTACTTC.

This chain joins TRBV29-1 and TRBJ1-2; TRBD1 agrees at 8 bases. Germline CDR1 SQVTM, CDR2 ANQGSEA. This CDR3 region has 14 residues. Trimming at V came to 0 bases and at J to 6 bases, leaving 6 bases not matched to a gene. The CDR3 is CSVEEATGGNGYTF. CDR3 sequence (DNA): TGCAGCGTTGAAGAGGCCACAGGGGGTAATGGCTACACCTTC.

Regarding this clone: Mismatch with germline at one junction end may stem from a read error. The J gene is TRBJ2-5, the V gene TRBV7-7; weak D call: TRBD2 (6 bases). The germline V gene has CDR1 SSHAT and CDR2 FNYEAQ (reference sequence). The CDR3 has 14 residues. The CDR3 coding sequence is TGTGCTAGCAGCCTCAACGGAGGGAGTGAGACCCAGTACTTC. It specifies CASSLNGGSETQYF.

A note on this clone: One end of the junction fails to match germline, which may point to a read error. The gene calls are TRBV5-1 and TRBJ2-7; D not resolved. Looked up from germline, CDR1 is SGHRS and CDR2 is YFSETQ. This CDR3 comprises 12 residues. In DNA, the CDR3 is TGCGCCAGCAGCTTGGGGTCCTCCGAGCAGTACTTC. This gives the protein CASSLGSSEQYF.

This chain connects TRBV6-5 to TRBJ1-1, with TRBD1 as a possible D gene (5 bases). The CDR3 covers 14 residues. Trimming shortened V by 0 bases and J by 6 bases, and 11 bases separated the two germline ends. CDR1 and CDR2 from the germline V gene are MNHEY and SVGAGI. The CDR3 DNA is TGTGCCAGCAGTTACTCGGACACTGTCGCTGAAGCTTTCTTT. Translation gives CASSYSDTVAEAFF.

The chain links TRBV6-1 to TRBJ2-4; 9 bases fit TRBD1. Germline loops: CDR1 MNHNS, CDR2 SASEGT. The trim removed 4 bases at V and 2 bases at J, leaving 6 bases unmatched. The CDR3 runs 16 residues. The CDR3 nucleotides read TGTGCCAGCAGTGGATCGGGACAGGGATCCAAAAACATTCAGTACTTC. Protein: CASSGSGQGSKNIQYF.

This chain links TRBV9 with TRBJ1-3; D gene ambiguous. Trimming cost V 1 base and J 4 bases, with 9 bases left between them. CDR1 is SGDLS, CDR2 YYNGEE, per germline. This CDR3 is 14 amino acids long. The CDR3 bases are TGTGCCAGCAGCGTACGGGGAGGCGGAAACACCATATATTTT. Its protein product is CASSVRGGGNTIYF.

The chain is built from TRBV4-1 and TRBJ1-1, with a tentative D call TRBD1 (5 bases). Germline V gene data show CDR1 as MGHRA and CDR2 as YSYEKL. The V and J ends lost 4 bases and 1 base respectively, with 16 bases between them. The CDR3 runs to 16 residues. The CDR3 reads CASSLGRRVQNTEAFF. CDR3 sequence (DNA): TGCGCCAGCAGCCTGGGGCGCCGGGTGCAGAACACTGAAGCTTTCTTT.

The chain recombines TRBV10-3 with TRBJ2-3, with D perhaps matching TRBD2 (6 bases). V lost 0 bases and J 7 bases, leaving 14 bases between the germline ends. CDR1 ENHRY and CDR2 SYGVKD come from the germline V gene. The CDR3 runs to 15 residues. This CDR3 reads CAISESEGKGNTQYF. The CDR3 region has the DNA TGTGCCATCAGTGAGTCGGAGGGTAAAGGGAATACGCAGTATTTT.

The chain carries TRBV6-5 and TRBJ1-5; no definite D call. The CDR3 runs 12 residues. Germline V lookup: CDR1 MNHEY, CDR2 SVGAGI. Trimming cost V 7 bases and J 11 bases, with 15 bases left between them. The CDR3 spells CASKGGTVAQHF. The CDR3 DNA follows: TGTGCCAGCAAAGGCGGTACGGTGGCCCAGCATTTT.

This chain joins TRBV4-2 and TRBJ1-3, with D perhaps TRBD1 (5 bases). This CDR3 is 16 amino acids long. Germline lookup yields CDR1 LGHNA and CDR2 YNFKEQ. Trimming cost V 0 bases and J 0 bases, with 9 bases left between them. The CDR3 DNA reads TGTGCCAGCAGCCAAGATTGGGGGAACTCTGGAAACACCATATATTTT. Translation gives CASSQDWGNSGNTIYF.

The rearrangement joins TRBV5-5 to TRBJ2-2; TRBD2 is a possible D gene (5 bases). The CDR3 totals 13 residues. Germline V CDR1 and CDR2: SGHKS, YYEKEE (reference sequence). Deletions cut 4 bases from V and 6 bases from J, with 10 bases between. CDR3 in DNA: TGTGCCAGCAGCCTGAGCGGAGCCGGGGAGCTGTTTTTT. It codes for CASSLSGAGELFF.

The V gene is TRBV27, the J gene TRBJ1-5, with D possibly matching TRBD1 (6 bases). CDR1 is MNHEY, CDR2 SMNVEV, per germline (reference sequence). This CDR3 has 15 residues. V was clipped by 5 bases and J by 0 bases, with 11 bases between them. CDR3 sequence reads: CASSHYRDSNQPQHF. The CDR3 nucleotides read TGTGCCAGCAGTCACTACAGGGATAGCAATCAGCCCCAGCATTTT.

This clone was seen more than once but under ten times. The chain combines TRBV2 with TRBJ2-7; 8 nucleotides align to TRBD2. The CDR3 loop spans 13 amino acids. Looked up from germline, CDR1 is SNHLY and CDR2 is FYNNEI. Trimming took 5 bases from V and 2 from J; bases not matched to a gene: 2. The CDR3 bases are TGTGCCAGCAGTTTTAGCGGGGCCTACGAGCAGTACTTC. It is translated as CASSFSGAYEQYF.

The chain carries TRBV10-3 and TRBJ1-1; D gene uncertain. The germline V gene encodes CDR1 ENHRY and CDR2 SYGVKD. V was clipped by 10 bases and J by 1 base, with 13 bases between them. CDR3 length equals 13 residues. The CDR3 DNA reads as TGTGCCACCCGGTCCCAACAGAACACTGAAGCTTTCTTT. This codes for CATRSQQNTEAFF.

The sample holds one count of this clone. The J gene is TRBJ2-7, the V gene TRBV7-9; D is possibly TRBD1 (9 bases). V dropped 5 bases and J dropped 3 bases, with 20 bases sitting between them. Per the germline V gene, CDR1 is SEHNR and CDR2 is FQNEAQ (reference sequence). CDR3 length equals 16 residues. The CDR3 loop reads CASSPPGGGQGYEQYF. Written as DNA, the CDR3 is TGTGCCAGCAGCCCACCCGGGGGGGGACAGGGCTACGAGCAGTACTTC.

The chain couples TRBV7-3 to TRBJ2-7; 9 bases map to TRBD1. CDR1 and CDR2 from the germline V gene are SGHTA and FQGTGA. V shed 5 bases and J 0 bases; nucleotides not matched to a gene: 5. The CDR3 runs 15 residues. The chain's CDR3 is CASSQTGGGSYEQYF. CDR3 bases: TGTGCCAGCAGCCAGACAGGGGGAGGCTCCTACGAGCAGTACTTC. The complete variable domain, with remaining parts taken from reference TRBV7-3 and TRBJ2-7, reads GAGVSQTPSNKVTEKGKYVELRCDPISGHTALYWYRQSLGQGPEFLIYFQGTGAADDSGLPNDRFFAVRPEGSVSTLKIQRTERGDSAVYLCASSQTGGGSYEQYFGPGTRLTVT.

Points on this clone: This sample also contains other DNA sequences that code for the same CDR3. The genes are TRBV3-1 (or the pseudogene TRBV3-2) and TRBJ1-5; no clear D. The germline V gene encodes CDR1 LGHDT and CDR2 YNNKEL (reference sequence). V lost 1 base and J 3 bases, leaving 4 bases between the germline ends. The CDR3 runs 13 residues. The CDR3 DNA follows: TGTGCCAGCAGCCAAGGTGACAATCAGCCCCAGCATTTT. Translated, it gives CASSQGDNQPQHF.

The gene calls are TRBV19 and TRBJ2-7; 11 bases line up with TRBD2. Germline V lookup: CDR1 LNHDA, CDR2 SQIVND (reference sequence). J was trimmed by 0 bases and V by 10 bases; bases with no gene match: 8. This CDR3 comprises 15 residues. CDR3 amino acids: CATATSGGPSYEQYF. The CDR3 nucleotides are TGTGCCACCGCAACTAGCGGGGGCCCCTCCTACGAGCAGTACTTC.

CDR3 DNA: TGTGCCAGCAGCCAAGGGCTGGGGAATCAGCCCCAGCATTTT. Amino acid sequence: CASSQGLGNQPQHF. The V call is TRBV3-1 (or the pseudogene TRBV3-2), the J call TRBJ1-5; D unresolved. V shed 1 base and J shed 4 bases, with 8 bases lying between them. The CDR3 sequence is 14 residues long. The germline V gene encodes CDR1 LGHDT and CDR2 YNNKEL (reference sequence).

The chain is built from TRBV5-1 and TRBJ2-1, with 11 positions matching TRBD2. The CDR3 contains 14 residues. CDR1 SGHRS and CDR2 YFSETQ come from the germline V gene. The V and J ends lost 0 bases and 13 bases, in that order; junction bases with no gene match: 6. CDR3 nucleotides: TGCGCCAGCAGCTTGGGTCTAGCGGGAGGACCTCAGTTCTTC. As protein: CASSLGLAGGPQFF.

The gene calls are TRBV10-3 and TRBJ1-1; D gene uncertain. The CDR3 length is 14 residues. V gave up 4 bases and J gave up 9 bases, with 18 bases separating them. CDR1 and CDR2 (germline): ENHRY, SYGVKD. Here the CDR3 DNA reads TGTGCCATCAGTGGGCCGGGGATGGGCGTACAAGCTTTCTTT. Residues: CAISGPGMGVQAFF.

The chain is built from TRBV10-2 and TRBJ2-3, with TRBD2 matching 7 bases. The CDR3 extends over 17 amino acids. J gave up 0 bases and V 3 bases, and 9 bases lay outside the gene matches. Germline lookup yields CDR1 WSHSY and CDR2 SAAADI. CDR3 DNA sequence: TGCGCCAGCAGTGACGGGGGAGGGCCCGGGAGCACAGATACGCAGTATTTT. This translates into CASSDGGGPGSTDTQYF.

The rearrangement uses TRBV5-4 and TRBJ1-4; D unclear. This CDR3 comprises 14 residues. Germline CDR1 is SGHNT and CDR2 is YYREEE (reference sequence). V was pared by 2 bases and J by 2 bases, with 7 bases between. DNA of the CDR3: TGTGCCAGCAGCTTTCCCTCGACTAATGAAAAACTGTTTTTT. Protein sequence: CASSFPSTNEKLFF.

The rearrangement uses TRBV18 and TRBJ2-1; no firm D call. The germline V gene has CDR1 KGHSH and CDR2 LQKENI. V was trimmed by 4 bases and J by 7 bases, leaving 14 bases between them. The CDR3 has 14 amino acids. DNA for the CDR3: TGTGCCAGCTCACGACCCACCAACCGAAATGAGCAGTTCTTC. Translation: CASSRPTNRNEQFF. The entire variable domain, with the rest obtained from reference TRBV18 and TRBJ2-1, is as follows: NAGVMQNPRHLVRRRGQEARLRCSPMKGHSHVYWYRQLPEEGLKFMVYLQKENIIDESGMPKERFSAEFPKEGPSILRIQQVVRGDSAAYFCASSRPTNRNEQFFGPGTRLTVL.

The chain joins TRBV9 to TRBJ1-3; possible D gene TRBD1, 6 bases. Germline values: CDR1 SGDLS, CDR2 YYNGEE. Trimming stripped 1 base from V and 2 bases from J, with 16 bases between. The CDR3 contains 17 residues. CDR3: CASSVKGVEGPGNTIYF. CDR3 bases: TGTGCCAGCAGCGTAAAGGGGGTGGAGGGGCCTGGAAACACCATATATTTT. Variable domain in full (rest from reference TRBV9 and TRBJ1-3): DSGVTQTPKHLITATGQRVTLRCSPRSGDLSVYWYQQSLDQGLQFLIQYYNGEERAKGNILERFSAQQFPDLHSELNLSSLELGDSALYFCASSVKGVEGPGNTIYFGEGSWLTVV.

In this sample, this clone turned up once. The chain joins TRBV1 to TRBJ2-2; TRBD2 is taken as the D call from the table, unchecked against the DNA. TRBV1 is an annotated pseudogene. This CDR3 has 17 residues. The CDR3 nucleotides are TGCACCAGCAGCCCTCCTGGACTAGCGGGACGGACCGGGGAGCTGTTTTTT. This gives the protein CTSSPPGLAGRTGELFF.